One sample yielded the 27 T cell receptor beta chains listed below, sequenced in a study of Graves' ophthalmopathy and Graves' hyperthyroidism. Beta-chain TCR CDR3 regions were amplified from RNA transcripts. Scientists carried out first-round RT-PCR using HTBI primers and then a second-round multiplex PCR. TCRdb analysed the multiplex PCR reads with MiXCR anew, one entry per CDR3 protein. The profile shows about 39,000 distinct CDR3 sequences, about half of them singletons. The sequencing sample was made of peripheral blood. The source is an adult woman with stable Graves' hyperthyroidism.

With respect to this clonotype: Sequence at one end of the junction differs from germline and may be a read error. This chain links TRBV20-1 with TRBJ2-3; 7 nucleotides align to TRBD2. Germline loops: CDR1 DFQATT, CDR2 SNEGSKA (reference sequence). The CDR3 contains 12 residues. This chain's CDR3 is CSASAGVDTQCF. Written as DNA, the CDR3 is TGCAGTGCTAGTGCGGGAGTGGATACGCAGTGCTTT.

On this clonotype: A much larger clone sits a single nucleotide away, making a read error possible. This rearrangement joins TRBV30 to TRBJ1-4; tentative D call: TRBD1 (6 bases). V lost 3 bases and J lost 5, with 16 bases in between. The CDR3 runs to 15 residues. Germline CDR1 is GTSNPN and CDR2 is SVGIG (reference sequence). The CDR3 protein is CAWRVTGRGNEKLFF. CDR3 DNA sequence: TGTGCCTGGAGAGTAACAGGGAGAGGGAATGAAAAACTGTTTTTT.

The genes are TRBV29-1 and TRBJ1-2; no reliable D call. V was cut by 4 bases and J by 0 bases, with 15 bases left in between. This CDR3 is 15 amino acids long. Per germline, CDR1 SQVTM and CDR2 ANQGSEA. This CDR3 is CSVASSLGTNYGYTF. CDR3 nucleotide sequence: TGCAGCGTTGCCAGCAGTTTGGGGACTAACTATGGCTACACCTTC.

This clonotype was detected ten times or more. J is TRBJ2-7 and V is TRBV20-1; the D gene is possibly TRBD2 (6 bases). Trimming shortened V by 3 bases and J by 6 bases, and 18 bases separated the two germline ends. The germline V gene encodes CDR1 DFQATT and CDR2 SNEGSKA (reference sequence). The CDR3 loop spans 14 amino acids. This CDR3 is CSASLPGESPEQYF. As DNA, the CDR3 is TGCAGTGCTAGTCTACCGGGAGAGTCGCCCGAGCAGTACTTC.

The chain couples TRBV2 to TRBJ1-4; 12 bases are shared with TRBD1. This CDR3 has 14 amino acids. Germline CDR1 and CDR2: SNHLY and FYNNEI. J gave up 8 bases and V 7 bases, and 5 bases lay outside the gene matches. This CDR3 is CASKQGTGGEKLFF. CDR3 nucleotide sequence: TGTGCCAGCAAGCAAGGGACAGGGGGCGAAAAACTGTTTTTT.

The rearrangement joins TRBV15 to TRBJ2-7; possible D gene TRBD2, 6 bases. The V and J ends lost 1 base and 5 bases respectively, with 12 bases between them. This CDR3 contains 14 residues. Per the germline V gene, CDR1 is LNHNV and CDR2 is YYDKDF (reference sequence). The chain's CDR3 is CATSRARRVDEQYF. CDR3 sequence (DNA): TGTGCCACCAGCAGAGCTAGGAGGGTGGACGAGCAGTACTTC. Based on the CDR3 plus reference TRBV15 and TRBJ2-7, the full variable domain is DAMVIQNPRYQVTQFGKPVTLSCSQTLNHNVMYWYQQKSSQAPKLLFHYYDKDFNNEADTPDNFQSRRPNTSFCFLDIRSPGLGDTAMYLCATSRARRVDEQYFGPGTRLTVT.

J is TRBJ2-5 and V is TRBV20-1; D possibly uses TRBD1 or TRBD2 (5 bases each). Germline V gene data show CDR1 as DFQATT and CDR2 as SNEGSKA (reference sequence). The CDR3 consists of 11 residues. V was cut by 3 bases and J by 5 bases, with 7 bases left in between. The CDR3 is CSASGTETQYF. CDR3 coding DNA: TGCAGTGCTAGCGGGACCGAGACCCAGTACTTC.

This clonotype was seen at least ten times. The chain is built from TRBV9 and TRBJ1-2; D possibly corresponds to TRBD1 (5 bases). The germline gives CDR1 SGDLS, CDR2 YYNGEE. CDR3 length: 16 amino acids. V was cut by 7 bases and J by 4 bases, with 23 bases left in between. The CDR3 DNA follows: TGTGCCAGCGGATTGGGACCCTCAATAACGACCTATGGCTACACCTTC. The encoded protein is CASGLGPSITTYGYTF. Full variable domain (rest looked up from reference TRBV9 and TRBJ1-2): DSGVTQTPKHLITATGQRVTLRCSPRSGDLSVYWYQQSLDQGLQFLIQYYNGEERAKGNILERFSAQQFPDLHSELNLSSLELGDSALYFCASGLGPSITTYGYTFGSGTRLTVV.

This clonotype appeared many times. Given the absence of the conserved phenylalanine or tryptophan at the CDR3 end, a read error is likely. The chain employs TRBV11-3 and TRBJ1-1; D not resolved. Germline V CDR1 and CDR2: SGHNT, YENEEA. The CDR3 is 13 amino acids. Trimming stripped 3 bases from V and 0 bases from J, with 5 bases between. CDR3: CASSLRMNTEAFL. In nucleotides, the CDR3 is TGTGCCAGCAGCTTGCGGATGAACACTGAAGCTTTCCTT.

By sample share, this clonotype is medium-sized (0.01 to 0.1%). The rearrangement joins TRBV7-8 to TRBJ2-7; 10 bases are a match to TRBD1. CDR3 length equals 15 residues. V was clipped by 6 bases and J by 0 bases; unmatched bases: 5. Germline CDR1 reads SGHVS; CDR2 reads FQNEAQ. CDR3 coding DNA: TGTGCCAGCAGTCCCGGGACAGGGGCCTCCTACGAGCAGTACTTC. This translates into CASSPGTGASYEQYF.

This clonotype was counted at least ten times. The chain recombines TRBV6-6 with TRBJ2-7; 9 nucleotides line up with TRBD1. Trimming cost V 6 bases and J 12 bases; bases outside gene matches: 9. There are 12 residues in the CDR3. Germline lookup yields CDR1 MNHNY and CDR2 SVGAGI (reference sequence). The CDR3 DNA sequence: TGTGCCAGCAGATCACCGGGACAGGGACCGTACTTC. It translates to CASRSPGQGPYF.

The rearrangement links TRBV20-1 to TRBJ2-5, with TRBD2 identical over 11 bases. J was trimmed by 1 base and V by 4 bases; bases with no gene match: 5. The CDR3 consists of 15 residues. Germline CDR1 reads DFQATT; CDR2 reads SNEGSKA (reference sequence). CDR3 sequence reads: CSATTSGRPQETQYF. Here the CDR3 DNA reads TGCAGTGCTACTACTAGCGGGAGACCCCAAGAGACCCAGTACTTC.

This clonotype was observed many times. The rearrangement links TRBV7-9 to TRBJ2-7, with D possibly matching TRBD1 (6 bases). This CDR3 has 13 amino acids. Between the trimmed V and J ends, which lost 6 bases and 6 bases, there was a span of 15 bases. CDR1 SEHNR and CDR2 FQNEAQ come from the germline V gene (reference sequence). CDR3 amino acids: CASSPGQIGEQYF. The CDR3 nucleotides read TGTGCCAGCAGTCCTGGACAGATCGGCGAGCAGTACTTC.

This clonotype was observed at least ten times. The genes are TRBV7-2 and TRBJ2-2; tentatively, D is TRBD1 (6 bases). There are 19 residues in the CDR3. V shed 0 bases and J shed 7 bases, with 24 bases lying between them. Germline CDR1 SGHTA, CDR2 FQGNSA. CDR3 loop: CASSLAPSFQGQRGGELFF. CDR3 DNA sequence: TGTGCCAGCAGCTTAGCCCCAAGTTTCCAGGGGCAGCGTGGCGGGGAGCTGTTTTTT.

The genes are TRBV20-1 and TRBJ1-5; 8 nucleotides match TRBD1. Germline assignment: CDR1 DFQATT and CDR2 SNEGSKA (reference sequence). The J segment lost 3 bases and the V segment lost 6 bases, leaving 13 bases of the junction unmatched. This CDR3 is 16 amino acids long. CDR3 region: CSAERGTGGLNQPQHF. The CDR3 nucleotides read TGCAGTGCGGAGAGGGGGACAGGTGGCCTCAATCAGCCCCAGCATTTT.

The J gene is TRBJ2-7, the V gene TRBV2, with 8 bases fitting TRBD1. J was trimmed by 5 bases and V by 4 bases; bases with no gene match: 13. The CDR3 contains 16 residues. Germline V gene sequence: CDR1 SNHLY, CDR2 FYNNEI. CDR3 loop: CASSGLGQGRIHEQYF. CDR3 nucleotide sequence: TGTGCCAGCAGTGGCCTTGGACAGGGTCGAATCCACGAGCAGTACTTC.

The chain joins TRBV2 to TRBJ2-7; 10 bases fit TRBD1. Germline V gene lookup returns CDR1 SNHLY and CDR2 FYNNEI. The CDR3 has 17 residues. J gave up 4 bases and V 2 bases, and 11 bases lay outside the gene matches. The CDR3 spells CASSEKMPGTGVYEQYF. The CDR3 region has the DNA TGTGCCAGCAGTGAAAAAATGCCCGGGACAGGGGTTTACGAGCAGTACTTC. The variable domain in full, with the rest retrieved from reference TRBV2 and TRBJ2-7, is EPEVTQTPSHQVTQMGQEVILRCVPISNHLYFYWYRQILGQKVEFLVSFYNNEISEKSEIFDDQFSVERPDGSNFTLKIRSTKLEDSAMYFCASSEKMPGTGVYEQYFGPGTRLTVT.

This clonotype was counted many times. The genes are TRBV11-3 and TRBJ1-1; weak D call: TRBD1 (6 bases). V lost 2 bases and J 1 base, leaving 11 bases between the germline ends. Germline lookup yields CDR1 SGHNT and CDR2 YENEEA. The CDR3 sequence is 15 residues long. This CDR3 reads CASSLPDSGNTEAFF. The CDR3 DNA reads TGTGCCAGCAGCTTACCGGACAGTGGGAACACTGAAGCTTTCTTT. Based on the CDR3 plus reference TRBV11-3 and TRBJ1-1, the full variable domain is EAGVVQSPRYKIIEKKQPVAFWCNPISGHNTLYWYLQNLGQGPELLIRYENEEAVDDSQLPKDRFSAERLKGVDSTLKIQPAELGDSAVYLCASSLPDSGNTEAFFGQGTRLTVV.

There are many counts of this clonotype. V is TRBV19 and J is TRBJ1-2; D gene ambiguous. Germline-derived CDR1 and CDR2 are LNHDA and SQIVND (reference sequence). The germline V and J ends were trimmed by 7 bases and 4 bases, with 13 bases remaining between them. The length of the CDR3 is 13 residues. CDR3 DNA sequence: TGTGCCAGTACCCGACCGGGGTCCTATGGCTACACCTTC. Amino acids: CASTRPGSYGYTF.

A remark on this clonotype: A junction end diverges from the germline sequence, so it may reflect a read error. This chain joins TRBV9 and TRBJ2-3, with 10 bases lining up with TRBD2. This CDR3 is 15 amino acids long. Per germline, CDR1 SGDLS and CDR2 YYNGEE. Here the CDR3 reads CASSASGSGSDTQYF. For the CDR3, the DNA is TGTGCCAGCAGCGCTAGCGGGAGTGGTTCAGATACGCAGTACTTT.

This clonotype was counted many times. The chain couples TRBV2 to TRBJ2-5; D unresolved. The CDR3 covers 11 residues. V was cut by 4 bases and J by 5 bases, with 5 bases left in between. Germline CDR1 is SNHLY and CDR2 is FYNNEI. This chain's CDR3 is CASSVKETQYF. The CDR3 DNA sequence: TGTGCCAGCAGTGTTAAGGAGACCCAGTACTTC.

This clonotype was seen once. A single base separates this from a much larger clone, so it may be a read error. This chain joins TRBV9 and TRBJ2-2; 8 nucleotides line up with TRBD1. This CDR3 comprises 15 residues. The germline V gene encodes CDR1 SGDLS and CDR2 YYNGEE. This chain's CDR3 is CVSSPGTGNTGELFF. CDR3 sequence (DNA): TGTGTCAGCAGCCCCGGGACAGGGAACACCGGGGAGCTGTTTTTT.

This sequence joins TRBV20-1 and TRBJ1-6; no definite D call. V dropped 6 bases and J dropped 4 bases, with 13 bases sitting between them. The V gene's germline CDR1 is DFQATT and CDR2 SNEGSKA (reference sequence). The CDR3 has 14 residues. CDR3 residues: CSAGEGDYNSPLHF. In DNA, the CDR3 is TGCAGTGCCGGGGAGGGTGATTATAATTCACCCCTCCACTTT.

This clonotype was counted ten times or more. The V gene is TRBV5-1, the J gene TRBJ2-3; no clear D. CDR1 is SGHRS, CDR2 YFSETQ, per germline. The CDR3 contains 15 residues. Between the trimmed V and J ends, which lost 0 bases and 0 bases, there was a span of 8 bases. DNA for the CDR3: TGCGCCAGCAGCTTGGACCCCAGAAGCACAGATACGCAGTATTTT. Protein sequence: CASSLDPRSTDTQYF.

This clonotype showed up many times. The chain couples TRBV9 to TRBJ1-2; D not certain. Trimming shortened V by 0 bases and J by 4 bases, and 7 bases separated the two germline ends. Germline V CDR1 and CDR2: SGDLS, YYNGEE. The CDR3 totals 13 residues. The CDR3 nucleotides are TGTGCCAGCAGCGTAGGGCAGGCCTATGGCTACACCTTC. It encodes CASSVGQAYGYTF.

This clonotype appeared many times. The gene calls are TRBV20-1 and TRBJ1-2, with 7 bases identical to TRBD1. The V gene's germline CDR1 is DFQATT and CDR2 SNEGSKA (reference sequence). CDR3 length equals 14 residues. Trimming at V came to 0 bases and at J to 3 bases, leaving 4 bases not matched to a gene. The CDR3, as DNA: TGCAGTGCTAGAGACGGAGGGACAGACTATGGCTACACCTTC. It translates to CSARDGGTDYGYTF.

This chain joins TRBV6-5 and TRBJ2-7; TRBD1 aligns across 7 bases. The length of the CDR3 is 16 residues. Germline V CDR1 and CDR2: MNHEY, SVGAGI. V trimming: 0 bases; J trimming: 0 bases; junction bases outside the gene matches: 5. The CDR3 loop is CASSYSDRPYSYEQYF. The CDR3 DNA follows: TGTGCCAGCAGTTACTCGGACAGGCCATACTCCTACGAGCAGTACTTC.